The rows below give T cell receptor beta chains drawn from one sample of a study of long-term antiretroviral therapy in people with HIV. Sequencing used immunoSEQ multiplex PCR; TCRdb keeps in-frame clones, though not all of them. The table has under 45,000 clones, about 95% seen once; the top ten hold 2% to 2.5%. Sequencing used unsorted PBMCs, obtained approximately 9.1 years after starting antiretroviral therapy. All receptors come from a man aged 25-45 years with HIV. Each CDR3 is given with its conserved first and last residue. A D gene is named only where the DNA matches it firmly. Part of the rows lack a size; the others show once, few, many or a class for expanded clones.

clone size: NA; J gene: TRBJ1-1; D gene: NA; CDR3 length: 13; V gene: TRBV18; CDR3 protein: CASSSPGGTEAFF; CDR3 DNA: TGTGCCAGCTCAAGCCCCGGTGGCACTGAAGCTTTCTTT
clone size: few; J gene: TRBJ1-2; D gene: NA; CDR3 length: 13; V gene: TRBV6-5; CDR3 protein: CASSYSAVDGYTF; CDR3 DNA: TGTGCCAGCAGTTACTCAGCGGTGGATGGCTACACCTTC
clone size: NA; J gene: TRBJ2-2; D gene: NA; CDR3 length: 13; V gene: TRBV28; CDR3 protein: CASGGRGTGELFF; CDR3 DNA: TGTGCCAGCGGGGGGCGAGGGACCGGGGAGCTGTTTTTT
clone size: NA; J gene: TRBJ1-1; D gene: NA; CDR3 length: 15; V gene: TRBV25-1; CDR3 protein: CASSGYTGTFTEAFF; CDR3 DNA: TGTGCCAGCAGTGGCTACACCGGGACATTCACTGAAGCTTTCTTT
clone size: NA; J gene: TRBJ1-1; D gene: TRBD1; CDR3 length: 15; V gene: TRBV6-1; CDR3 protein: CASRDTGQGGPEAFF; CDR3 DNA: TGTGCCAGCAGGGACACGGGACAGGGAGGGCCTGAAGCTTTCTTT
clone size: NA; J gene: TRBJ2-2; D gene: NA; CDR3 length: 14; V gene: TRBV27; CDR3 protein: CASTLLGNTGELFF; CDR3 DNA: TGTGCCAGCACCCTTCTGGGGAACACCGGGGAGCTGTTTTTT
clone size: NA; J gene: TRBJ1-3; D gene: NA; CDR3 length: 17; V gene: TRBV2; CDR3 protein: CASSEADSRFSGNTIYF; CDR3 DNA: TGTGCCAGCAGTGAAGCGGACAGTCGCTTTTCTGGAAACACCATATATTTT
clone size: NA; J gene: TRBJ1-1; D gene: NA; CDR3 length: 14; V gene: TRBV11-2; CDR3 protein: CASSLFGARSEAFF; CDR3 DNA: TGTGCCAGCAGCTTGTTCGGGGCGCGGAGTGAAGCTTTCTTT
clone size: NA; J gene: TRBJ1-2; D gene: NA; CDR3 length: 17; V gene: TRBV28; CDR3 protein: CASSFREGMSFNYGYTF; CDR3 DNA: TGTGCCAGCAGTTTTAGGGAAGGGATGTCGTTCAACTATGGCTACACCTTC
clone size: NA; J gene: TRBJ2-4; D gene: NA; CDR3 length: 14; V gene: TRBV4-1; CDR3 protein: CASSLQGARNIQYF; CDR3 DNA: TGCGCCAGCAGCCTACAGGGTGCGCGGAACATTCAGTACTTC
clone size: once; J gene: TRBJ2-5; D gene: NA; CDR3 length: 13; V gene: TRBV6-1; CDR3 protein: CASSDGGTETQYF; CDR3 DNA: TGTGCCAGCAGTGATGGAGGGACGGAGACCCAGTACTTC
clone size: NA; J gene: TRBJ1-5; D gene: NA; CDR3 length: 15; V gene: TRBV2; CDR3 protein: CASSVLQWGNQPQHF; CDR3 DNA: TGTGCCAGCAGTGTGTTGCAATGGGGCAATCAGCCCCAGCATTTT
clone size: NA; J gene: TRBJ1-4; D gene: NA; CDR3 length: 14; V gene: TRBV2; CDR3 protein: CASFREAANEKLFF; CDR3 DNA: TGTGCCAGTTTTAGGGAGGCCGCTAATGAAAAACTGTTTTTT
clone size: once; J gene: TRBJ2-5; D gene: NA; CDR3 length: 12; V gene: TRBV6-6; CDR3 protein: CASSYGEETQYF; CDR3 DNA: TGTGCCAGCAGTTATGGGGAAGAGACCCAGTACTTC
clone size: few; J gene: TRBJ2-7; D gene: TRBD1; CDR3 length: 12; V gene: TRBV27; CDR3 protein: CASSLGTAKQYF; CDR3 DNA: TGTGCCAGCAGTTTAGGGACAGCGAAGCAGTACTTC
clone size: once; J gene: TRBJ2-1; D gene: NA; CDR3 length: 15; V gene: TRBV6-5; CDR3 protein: CASSYLSLSYNEQFF; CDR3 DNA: TGTGCCAGCAGTTACCTCAGCCTGAGTTACAATGAGCAGTTCTTC
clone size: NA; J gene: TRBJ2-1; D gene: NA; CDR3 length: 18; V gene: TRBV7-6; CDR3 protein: CASSLVHFGGVSYNEQFF; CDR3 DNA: TGTGCCAGCAGCTTAGTTCATTTTGGCGGGGTATCCTACAATGAGCAGTTCTTC
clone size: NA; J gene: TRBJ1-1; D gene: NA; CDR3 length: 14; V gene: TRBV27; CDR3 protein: CASSPYGLGPEAFF; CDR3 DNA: TGTGCCAGCAGTCCCTACGGGTTGGGCCCGGAAGCTTTCTTT
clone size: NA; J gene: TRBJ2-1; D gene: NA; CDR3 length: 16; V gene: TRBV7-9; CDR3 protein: CASSKDRLSSYNEQFF; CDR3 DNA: TGTGCCAGCAGCAAGGACCGATTAAGCTCCTACAATGAGCAGTTCTTC
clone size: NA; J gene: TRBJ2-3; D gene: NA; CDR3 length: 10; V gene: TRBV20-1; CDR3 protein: CGLYGDTQYF; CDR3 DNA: TGCGGCCTATACGGAGATACGCAGTATTTT
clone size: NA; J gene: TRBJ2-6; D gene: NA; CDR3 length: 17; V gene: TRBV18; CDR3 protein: CASSPGQGRSGANVLTF; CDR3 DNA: TGTGCCAGCTCACCTGGACAAGGGCGCTCTGGGGCCAACGTCCTGACTTTC
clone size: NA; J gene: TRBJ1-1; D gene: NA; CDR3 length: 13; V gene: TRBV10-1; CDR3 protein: CASSRVLNTEAFF; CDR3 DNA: TGCGCCAGCAGCCGGGTCCTGAACACTGAAGCTTTCTTT
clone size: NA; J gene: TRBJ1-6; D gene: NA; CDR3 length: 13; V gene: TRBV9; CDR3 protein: CASSVNYNSPLHF; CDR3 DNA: TGTGCCAGCAGCGTTAATTATAATTCACCCCTCCACTTT
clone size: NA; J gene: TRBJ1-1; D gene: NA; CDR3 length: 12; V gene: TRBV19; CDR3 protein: CASSTPDTEAFF; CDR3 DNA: TGTGCCAGTAGTACCCCGGACACTGAAGCTTTCTTT
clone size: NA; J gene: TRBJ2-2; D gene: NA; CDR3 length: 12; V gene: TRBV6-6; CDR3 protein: CASSSQAGELFF; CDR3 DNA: TGTGCCAGCAGTTCCCAGGCCGGGGAGCTGTTTTTT
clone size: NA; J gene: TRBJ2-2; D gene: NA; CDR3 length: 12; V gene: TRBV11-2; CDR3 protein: CASSLETGELFF; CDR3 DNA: TGTGCCAGCAGCTTAGAGACCGGGGAGCTGTTTTTT
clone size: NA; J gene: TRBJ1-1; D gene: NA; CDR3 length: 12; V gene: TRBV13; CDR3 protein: CASSSAHREAFF; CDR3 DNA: TGTGCCAGCAGCTCAGCCCACAGGGAAGCTTTCTTT
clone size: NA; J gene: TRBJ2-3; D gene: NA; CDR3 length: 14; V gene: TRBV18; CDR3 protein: CASSPPMRQDTQYF; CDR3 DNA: TGTGCCAGCTCACCACCGATGAGGCAAGATACGCAGTATTTT
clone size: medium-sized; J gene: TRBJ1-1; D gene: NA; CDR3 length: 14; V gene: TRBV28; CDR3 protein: CASSWGVLGTEAFF; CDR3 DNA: TGTGCCAGCAGTTGGGGGGTTCTCGGGACTGAAGCTTTCTTT
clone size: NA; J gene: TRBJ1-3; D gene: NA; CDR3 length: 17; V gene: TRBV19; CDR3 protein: CASSTRGSGSSGNTIYF; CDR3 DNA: TGTGCCAGTTCAACCCGGGGCAGTGGCAGCTCGGGAAACACCATATATTTT
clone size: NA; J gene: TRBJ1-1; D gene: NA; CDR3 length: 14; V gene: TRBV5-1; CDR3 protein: CASSLVYQNTEAFF; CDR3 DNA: TGCGCCAGCAGCTTGGTATATCAGAACACTGAAGCTTTCTTT
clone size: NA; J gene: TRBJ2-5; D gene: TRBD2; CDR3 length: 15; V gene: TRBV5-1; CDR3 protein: CASSAAGTRGETQYF; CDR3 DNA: TGCGCCAGCAGCGCAGCCGGGACTAGAGGTGAGACCCAGTACTTC
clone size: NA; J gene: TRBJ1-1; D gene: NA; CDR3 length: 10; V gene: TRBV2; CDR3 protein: CASIPGKTFF; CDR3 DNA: TGTGCCAGCATCCCCGGGAAGACTTTCTTT
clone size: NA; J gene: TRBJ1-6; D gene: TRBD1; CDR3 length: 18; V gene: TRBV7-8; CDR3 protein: CASSAITGGSSYNSPLHF; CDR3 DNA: TGTGCCAGCAGCGCCATAACAGGGGGCTCTTCCTATAATTCACCCCTCCACTTT
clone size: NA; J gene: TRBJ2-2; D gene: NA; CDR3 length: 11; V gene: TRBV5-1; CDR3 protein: CASSLYGELFF; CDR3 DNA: TGCGCCAGCAGCTTGTACGGGGAGCTGTTTTTT
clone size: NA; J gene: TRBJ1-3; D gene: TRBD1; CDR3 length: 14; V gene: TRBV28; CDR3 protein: CASSLWGQGNTIYF; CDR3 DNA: TGTGCCAGCAGTTTGTGGGGACAGGGAAACACCATATATTTT
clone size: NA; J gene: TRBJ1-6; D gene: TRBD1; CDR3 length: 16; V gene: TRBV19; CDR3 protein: CASSILLQGADSPLHF; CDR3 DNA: TGTGCCAGTAGTATATTGTTGCAGGGGGCGGATTCACCCCTCCACTTT
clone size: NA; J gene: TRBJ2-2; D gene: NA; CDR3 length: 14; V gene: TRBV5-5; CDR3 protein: CASSPGTNTGELFF; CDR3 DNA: TGTGCCAGCAGCCCCGGGACCAACACCGGGGAGCTGTTTTTT
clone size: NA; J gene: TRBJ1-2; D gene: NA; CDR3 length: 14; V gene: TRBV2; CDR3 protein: CASSETGTSDGYTF; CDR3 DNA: TGTGCCAGCAGTGAAACCGGGACAAGCGATGGCTACACCTTC
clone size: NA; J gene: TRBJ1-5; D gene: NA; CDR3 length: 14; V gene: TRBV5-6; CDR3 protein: CASSLTVSNQPQHF; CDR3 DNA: TGTGCCAGCAGCTTAACGGTTAGCAATCAGCCCCAGCATTTT
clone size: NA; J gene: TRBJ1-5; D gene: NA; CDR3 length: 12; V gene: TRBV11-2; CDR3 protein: CASSATNQPQHF; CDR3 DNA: TGTGCCAGCAGCGCTACTAATCAGCCCCAGCATTTT